This T cell receptor (beta chain) was found in a study of CD8 T cells in Susac syndrome (dated by TCRdb to the late 2010s). About the study as a whole: The study used repertoire sequencing to test whether antigen drove CD8+ T cell activation and differentiation in Susac syndrome.

RNA was extracted with the RNeasy kit and about 0.5 to 1 ug was reverse transcribed using random hexamers. The immunoSEQ multiplex PCR assay, covering 54 Vbeta and 13 Jbeta segments, was used to amplify TCR beta CDR3 regions. PCR amplification bias was corrected by using a synthetic template baseline for primer optimization and computational correction. The authors processed their data as follows. Reads were assigned to V, D and J genes according to IMGT and analyzed in immunoSEQ Analyzer, with only productive sequences retained. Clonality was computed as one minus Shannon entropy normalized by log2 of the number of productive unique sequences. For each patient and control, public and private clones were evaluated among the 100 most prevalent clones. Clones were defined as Susac-specific when absent from the healthy and MS cohorts, from fewer than 1,300 published viral clones and from other ImmuneACCESS disease sequences. Clones were called with MiXCR by TCRdb after fastp trimmed the public reads at Q25, and only in-frame beta chains were retained. Rows are combined by CDR3 protein, so each entry shows the most common genes and DNA. Here the V and J calls rest on TCRdb's processing, not on the authors' analysis. The sample table records 170,000 or so distinct CDR3 sequences; about 93% of these occur just once. Over 0.08% of the sample belongs to the ten largest clones.

Overall results and qualifications from the work: The study acknowledged that relatively few individuals were included in the TCR sequencing and HLA analysis.

A word on this clonotype: The specificity of this receptor is unknown. One base away there is no much larger clone; base qualities are not given.

High-throughput TCR beta sequencing profiled peripheral blood CD8+ and CD4+ T cells from healthy donors, Susac syndrome patients and multiple sclerosis patients. The multiple sclerosis controls were treatment-naive patients whose relapsing-remitting disease, either stable or active, fulfilled the revised McDonald criteria. Bulk CD8+ and CD4+ T cells were purified by magnetic negative isolation, whereas CD8+ TEMRA cells were enriched by FACS. Blood was drawn into EDTA tubes, processed within 24 hours, and PBMCs were isolated by density gradient centrifugation. PBMCs destined for TCR sequencing were cryopreserved in liquid nitrogen and later thawed in a 37 °C water bath. Purity of sorted or isolated CD4+, CD8+ and CD8+ TEMRA cells was at least 90%. Spanning cysteine to phenylalanine, the CDR3 consists of 19 amino acids. The entry retains the CDR3 DNA only, 57 bases that are in frame from base 1. V ends up 6 bases short and J 0 bases short, with an unmatched junction base count of 18. CDR1 and CDR2, looked up from the germline V gene (reference sequence), are DFQATT and SNEGSKA.

Sequenced sample: CD4+ T cells from PBMCs. This sequence was found in a human donor with multiple sclerosis. In this chain, TRBV20-1 is recombined with TRBJ1-5, with 9 central nucleotides matching TRBD1. The CDR3 region has the sequence CSATATPGQGSSSNQPQHF. The nucleotide sequence is TGCAGTGCAACAGCTACACCGGGACAGGGATCCTCTAGCAATCAGCCCCAGCATTTT.